The 26 T cell receptor beta chains given below trace back to one sample, sequenced in a study of cytomegalovirus exposure and HLA in healthy donors. Primers included in the PCR were 60 Vbeta and 13 Jbeta primers. Method: immunoSEQ multiplex PCR; TCRdb's copy keeps in-frame clones and lacks some. The profile covers about 140,000 clones, with 70% to 80% appearing a single time and under 2% taken by the ten largest. Sample: PBMCs. The receptors were gathered from a female donor in good health and CMV-seronegative.

This rearrangement joins TRBV2 to TRBJ2-7; D may be TRBD1 (6 bases). V was shortened by 10 bases and J by 4 bases, with 14 bases between the two germline ends. In germline, CDR1 is SNHLY, CDR2 FYNNEI. CDR3 length: 12 amino acids. The CDR3 loop reads CATETQGYEQYF. In nucleotides, the CDR3 is TGTGCCACAGAGACTCAGGGGTACGAGCAGTACTTC.

The chain has TRBV30 and TRBJ2-3; 7 bases fit TRBD1. The CDR3 has 15 residues. Per the germline V gene, CDR1 is GTSNPN and CDR2 is SVGIG (reference sequence). In DNA form, the CDR3 reads TGTGCTTTGGAACGGGCAGGGGGAAGCACAGATACGCAGTATTTT. Amino acid sequence: CALERAGGSTDTQYF.

This rearrangement joins TRBV5-1 to TRBJ2-1; 13 nucleotides line up with TRBD2. CDR1 SGHRS and CDR2 YFSETQ come from the germline V gene. V dropped 4 bases and J dropped 7; count of bases not matched to a gene: 8. CDR3 length: 16 amino acids. For the CDR3, the DNA is TGCGCCAGCAGCGCGTTACTAGCGGGGGGGCCGAATGAGCAGTTCTTC. Translation gives CASSALLAGGPNEQFF.

A few counts support this clone. This sequence joins TRBV27 and TRBJ2-7; 10 bases are a match to TRBD2. The CDR3 totals 16 residues. Germline CDR1 is MNHEY and CDR2 is SMNVEV (reference sequence). V dropped 5 bases and J dropped 3; count of bases not matched to a gene: 10. CDR3 amino acids: CASSPEGLAGDYEQYF. For the CDR3, the DNA is TGTGCCAGCAGTCCCGAGGGGCTAGCGGGAGACTACGAGCAGTACTTC.

This sequence joins TRBV10-3 and TRBJ1-2; 10 bases map to TRBD1. CDR1 ENHRY and CDR2 SYGVKD come from the germline V gene. Germline trimming cut 8 bases from V and 9 bases from J; bases unmatched to any gene: 9. This CDR3 region has 13 residues. The CDR3 is CAIVEGQGRSYTF. CDR3 in DNA: TGTGCCATCGTGGAGGGACAGGGGCGAAGCTACACCTTC.

The chain combines TRBV15 with TRBJ1-2; D is ambiguous. The CDR3 has 13 residues. Germline loops: CDR1 LNHNV, CDR2 YYDKDF (reference sequence). The germline V and J ends were trimmed by 3 bases and 7 bases, with 12 bases remaining between them. The CDR3 nucleotides read TGTGCCACCAGCAGGTCGATCGGCGGTGGCTACACCTTC. Translated: CATSRSIGGGYTF.

A single count supports this clone. The chain couples TRBV5-1 to TRBJ2-5, with TRBD2 matching over 11 bases. The J call is in doubt because the DNA end fits TRBJ2-7 better. The CDR3 length is 17 residues. Germline assignment: CDR1 SGHRS and CDR2 YFSETQ. CDR3 sequence: CASSPLDRSGRAGEQYF. The CDR3 DNA follows: TGCGCCAGCAGCCCACTGGACCGTAGCGGGAGGGCGGGCGAGCAGTACTTC.

This chain joins TRBV15 and TRBJ2-3; the match to TRBD1 covers 10 bases. This CDR3 spans 15 amino acids. Trimming took 5 bases from V and 4 from J; bases not matched to a gene: 6. CDR1 LNHNV and CDR2 YYDKDF come from the germline V gene (reference sequence). The CDR3 protein is CATSGRTGGPDTQYF. The CDR3 bases are TGTGCCACCAGCGGGCGGACAGGGGGGCCAGATACGCAGTATTTT. Based on the CDR3 plus reference TRBV15 and TRBJ2-3, the full variable domain is DAMVIQNPRYQVTQFGKPVTLSCSQTLNHNVMYWYQQKSSQAPKLLFHYYDKDFNNEADTPDNFQSRRPNTSFCFLDIRSPGLGDTAMYLCATSGRTGGPDTQYFGPGTRLTVL.

The gene calls are TRBV5-1 and TRBJ2-5, with TRBD1 matching over 8 bases. This CDR3 has 15 residues. Germline CDR1 SGHRS, CDR2 YFSETQ. V was clipped by 4 bases and J by 5 bases; unmatched bases: 10. CDR3 sequence: CASSIGAGGWETQYF. The CDR3 DNA sequence: TGCGCCAGCAGCATCGGAGCAGGGGGCTGGGAGACCCAGTACTTC.

This chain uses TRBV2 with TRBJ2-5; TRBD2 agrees at 10 bases. The germline gives CDR1 SNHLY, CDR2 FYNNEI. The CDR3 is 15 amino acids. V gave up 2 bases and J gave up 5 bases; unmatched junction bases: 5. The CDR3 is CASSETGLAMETQYF. Here the CDR3 DNA reads TGTGCCAGCAGTGAAACGGGACTAGCGATGGAGACCCAGTACTTC.

V and J are TRBV11-2 and TRBJ2-1; no reliable D call. Germline CDR1 is SGHAT and CDR2 is FQNNGV. The CDR3 totals 11 residues. Trimming took off 3 bases at V and 8 bases at J, with 5 bases between the two ends. The CDR3 region is CASSFFDEQFF. The CDR3 DNA follows: TGTGCCAGCAGCTTTTTCGATGAGCAGTTCTTC.

The CDR3 loop is CASSSFSGGLSYEQYF. DNA of the CDR3: TGTGCCAGCAGTTCTTTCAGCGGGGGGCTCTCCTACGAGCAGTACTTC. This sequence joins TRBV28 and TRBJ2-7, with TRBD2 matching 9 bases. The CDR3 is made up of 16 amino acids. Losses at the gene ends were 4 bases for V and 0 bases for J; bases not matched to a gene: 7. Germline-derived CDR1 and CDR2 are MDHEN and SYDVKM. Full variable domain (rest looked up from reference TRBV28 and TRBJ2-7): DVKVTQSSRYLVKRTGEKVFLECVQDMDHENMFWYRQDPGLGLRLIYFSYDVKMKEKGDIPEGYSVSREKKERFSLILESASTNQTSMYLCASSSFSGGLSYEQYFGPGTRLTVT.

The chain couples TRBV6-5 to TRBJ1-1; weak D call: TRBD1 (6 bases). Germline V gene data show CDR1 as MNHEY and CDR2 as SVGAGI. The CDR3 length is 14 residues. Trimming shortened V by 4 bases and J by 0 bases, and 9 bases separated the two germline ends. The CDR3 nucleotides read TGTGCCAGCAGTTTGCGGACAGTGAACACTGAAGCTTTCTTT. Translating gives CASSLRTVNTEAFF.

In its sample, this clone was seen once. V usage is TRBV19 and J usage is TRBJ1-2; 9 bases map to TRBD1. The V segment lost 3 bases and the J segment 4 bases; nucleotides outside the gene matches: 0. Germline V gene lookup returns CDR1 LNHDA and CDR2 SQIVND (reference sequence). CDR3 length: 13 amino acids. Here the CDR3 reads CASSMGQGYGYTF. The DNA of the CDR3 is TGTGCCAGTAGTATGGGACAGGGCTATGGCTACACCTTC. The full variable domain, with the rest looked up from reference TRBV19 and TRBJ1-2, is DGGITQSPKYLFRKEGQNVTLSCEQNLNHDAMYWYRQDPGQGLRLIYYSQIVNDFQKGDIAEGYSVSREKKESFPLTVTSAQKNPTAFYLCASSMGQGYGYTFGSGTRLTVV.

This chain joins TRBV6-1 and TRBJ1-2; 8 bases map to TRBD1. V lost 1 base to trimming and J lost 0 bases; unmatched junction nucleotides: 1. CDR1 and CDR2 from the germline V gene are MNHNS and SASEGT. The CDR3 runs to 15 residues. CDR3 in amino acids: CASSEDRGANYGYTF. In DNA form, the CDR3 reads TGTGCCAGCAGTGAAGACAGGGGGGCTAACTATGGCTACACCTTC.

This rearrangement joins TRBV5-4 to TRBJ2-1; 7 nucleotides match TRBD1. CDR1 and CDR2 (germline): SGHNT, YYREEE (reference sequence). V was pared by 2 bases and J by 4 bases, with 6 bases of the junction left unmatched. The CDR3 length is 15 residues. DNA of the CDR3: TGTGCCAGCAGCTTACCGGGACAGCCTTACAATGAGCAGTTCTTC. It is translated as CASSLPGQPYNEQFF.

The V gene is TRBV7-2, the J gene TRBJ1-2, with 9 bases matching TRBD1. Germline CDR1 is SGHTA and CDR2 is FQGNSA. There are 16 residues in the CDR3. After removal of 4 bases from V and 3 bases from J, the junction contained 9 bases not matched to a gene. The CDR3 DNA is TGTGCCAGCAGCTCGCGGGACAGGGCCGGGGACTATGGCTACACCTTC. Residues: CASSSRDRAGDYGYTF. The full variable domain, with the rest looked up from reference TRBV7-2 and TRBJ1-2, is GAGVSQSPSNKVTEKGKDVELRCDPISGHTALYWYRQSLGQGLEFLIYFQGNSAPDKSGLPSDRFSAERTGGSVSTLTIQRTQQEDSAVYLCASSSRDRAGDYGYTFGSGTRLTVV.

This clone appeared once. The rearrangement joins TRBV28 to TRBJ2-7, with D possibly being TRBD1 (7 bases). This CDR3 region has 13 residues. Germline V CDR1 and CDR2: MDHEN, SYDVKM. V gave up 8 bases and J gave up 3 bases, with 14 bases separating them. CDR3 in amino acids: CASGGGANYEQYF. DNA for the CDR3: TGTGCCAGCGGAGGGGGCGCCAACTACGAGCAGTACTTC. Together with reference TRBV28 and TRBJ2-7, the CDR3 gives the full variable domain: DVKVTQSSRYLVKRTGEKVFLECVQDMDHENMFWYRQDPGLGLRLIYFSYDVKMKEKGDIPEGYSVSREKKERFSLILESASTNQTSMYLCASGGGANYEQYFGPGTRLTVT.

For the CDR3, the DNA is TGTGCCAGCAGCCCCTCCCTAGGAGGGACCATCGTCAAACTGTTTTTT. Amino acid sequence: CASSPSLGGTIVKLFF. The rearrangement uses TRBV28 and TRBJ1-4; possible D gene TRBD1, 5 bases. The CDR3 contains 16 residues. The germline CDR1 and CDR2 sequences are MDHEN and SYDVKM. Trimming left V 6 bases short and J 11 bases short, with 25 bases between.

The chain carries TRBV9 and TRBJ1-1; tentative D call: TRBD1 (6 bases). V shed 3 bases and J shed 1 base, with 13 bases lying between them. CDR3 length equals 15 residues. In germline, CDR1 is SGDLS, CDR2 YYNGEE. CDR3 loop: CASSATSRGNTEAFF. Here the CDR3 DNA reads TGTGCCAGCAGCGCGACGAGCAGGGGGAACACTGAAGCTTTCTTT. The variable domain in full, with the rest retrieved from reference TRBV9 and TRBJ1-1, is DSGVTQTPKHLITATGQRVTLRCSPRSGDLSVYWYQQSLDQGLQFLIQYYNGEERAKGNILERFSAQQFPDLHSELNLSSLELGDSALYFCASSATSRGNTEAFFGQGTRLTVV.

This rearrangement joins TRBV27 to TRBJ2-5; D unclear. The CDR3 is 11 amino acids. Germline V gene lookup returns CDR1 MNHEY and CDR2 SMNVEV (reference sequence). V lost 5 bases, J lost 2 bases, and 3 bases lay in between. CDR3 nucleotide sequence: TGTGCCAGCAGTCCTCAAGAGACCCAGTACTTC. Protein product: CASSPQETQYF.

The genes are TRBV5-1 and TRBJ2-1, with D perhaps matching TRBD2 (6 bases). Per the germline V gene, CDR1 is SGHRS and CDR2 is YFSETQ. Trimming removed 2 bases from V and 6 bases from J, with 33 bases in between. The CDR3 extends over 21 amino acids. The CDR3 DNA sequence: TGCGCCAGCAGCTTAGTTTCAACGGGACTGGGCTTGACTGGTGGTGTCAATGAGCAGTTCTTC. Amino acid sequence: CASSLVSTGLGLTGGVNEQFF.

This clone has just a few counts. This chain connects TRBV5-1 to TRBJ1-1, with unresolved D. Trimming removed 1 base at V and 5 bases at J, with 6 bases between. Germline V gene data show CDR1 as SGHRS and CDR2 as YFSETQ. CDR3 size: 12 residues. CDR3 sequence reads: CASSLSETEAFF. The CDR3 DNA reads TGCGCCAGCAGCTTGTCGGAGACTGAAGCTTTCTTT.

Details on this clone: The junction does not match germline at one end; this may be a read error. The J gene is TRBJ2-2, the V gene TRBV7-3; D unresolved. The CDR3 spans 13 residues. The germline CDR1 and CDR2 sequences are SGHTA and FQGTGA. CDR3 sequence: CVSSLLPRGELFF. CDR3 coding DNA: TGTGTCAGCAGCTTACTCCCTCGCGGGGAGCTGTTTTTT.

This chain uses TRBV29-1 with TRBJ1-5; 7 positions match TRBD1. Germline CDR1 and CDR2: SQVTM and ANQGSEA. V shed 6 bases, J shed 1 base, and the junction held 3 bases outside the gene matches. There are 13 residues in the CDR3. The CDR3 spells CSVAGQSNQPQHF. The CDR3 DNA is TGCAGCGTCGCGGGACAGAGCAATCAGCCCCAGCATTTT.

The rearrangement links TRBV7-9 to TRBJ1-1, with 9 bases that match TRBD1. The trim removed 5 bases at V and 5 bases at J, leaving 9 bases unmatched. The CDR3 extends over 15 amino acids. The V gene's germline CDR1 is SEHNR and CDR2 FQNEAQ (reference sequence). The CDR3 nucleotides are TGTGCCAGCAGCCAAAACAGGGGGCGATTTACTGAAGCTTTCTTT. Its protein product is CASSQNRGRFTEAFF. Based on the CDR3 plus reference TRBV7-9 and TRBJ1-1, the full variable domain is DTGVSQNPRHKITKRGQNVTFRCDPISEHNRLYWYRQTLGQGPEFLTYFQNEAQLEKSRLLSDRFSAERPKGSFSTLEIQRTEQGDSAMYLCASSQNRGRFTEAFFGQGTRLTVV.